The 3 T cell receptor beta chains below were found in one sample sequenced in a study of T cells after yellow fever vaccination. TCRdb reprocessed the 5' RACE reads via MiXCR and lists one record per CDR3 protein. The table has over 150,000 distinct CDR3 sequences, approximately 6.2% seen once; the top ten hold less than 3%. This material consisted of CD4+ T cells sorted from PBMCs, taken on the day of the first yellow fever vaccination. These receptors came from a man between 18 and 35 years old who received the YFV17D yellow fever vaccine.

This clonotype was seen many times. The chain is built from TRBV6-4 and TRBJ1-2, with 8 positions matching TRBD1. Germline-derived CDR1 and CDR2 are MRHNA and SNTAGT. The CDR3 runs 14 residues. V was pared by 3 bases and J by 8 bases, with 8 bases of the junction left unmatched. The CDR3 sequence is CASSDQGQGGGYTF. The CDR3 bases are TGTGCCAGCAGTGATCAAGGACAGGGTGGGGGCTACACCTTC.

This clonotype has a count of ten or more. The gene calls are TRBV5-1 and TRBJ2-1; either TRBD1 or TRBD2 may supply D (5 bases each). The V gene lost 4 bases and the J gene lost 9 bases, with 17 bases spanning the gap. This CDR3 is 14 amino acids long. Germline V CDR1 and CDR2: SGHRS, YFSETQ. DNA for the CDR3: TGCGCCAGCAGCGGTGGGGACGAGGGTACTGAGCAGTTCTTC. Translated, it gives CASSGGDEGTEQFF.

This clonotype was seen repeatedly, ten times or more. The chain carries TRBV7-9 and TRBJ2-5; D uncertain. Trimming removed 3 bases from V and 4 bases from J, with 9 bases in between. This CDR3 region has 13 residues. CDR1 and CDR2 (germline): SEHNR, FQNEAQ (reference sequence). The CDR3 sequence: CASSLVARETQYF. CDR3 in DNA: TGTGCCAGCAGCTTGGTAGCCCGAGAGACCCAGTACTTC.